This T cell receptor beta chain originates from a study of T-cell reconstitution after alpha-beta-depleted transplantation in children. This clonotype has ten or more counts. This CDR3 contains 15 residues. The V gene end was trimmed by 5 bases and the J gene end by 5 bases; junction bases not matched to a gene: 6. Germline V lookup: CDR1 SGHTA, CDR2 FQGNSA. Using unique molecular identifiers, the investigators prepared the TCRbeta library. Each CDR3 protein gets one entry after TCRdb re-called the PCR reads with MiXCR. Here the sample spans hundreds of thousands of distinct CDR3 sequences, approximately 16% being singletons.

This clonotype originated in a human donor who donated a stem cell graft to a child with acute myeloid leukemia. Here the sequenced sample was PBMCs from the stem cell graft donor, taken from the stem cell graft. This chain connects TRBV7-2 to TRBJ2-3; 11 nucleotides match TRBD2. The CDR3 loop is CASSRLAGKIDTQYF. The CDR3, as DNA: TGTGCCAGCAGCCGACTAGCGGGGAAAATAGATACGCAGTATTTT.